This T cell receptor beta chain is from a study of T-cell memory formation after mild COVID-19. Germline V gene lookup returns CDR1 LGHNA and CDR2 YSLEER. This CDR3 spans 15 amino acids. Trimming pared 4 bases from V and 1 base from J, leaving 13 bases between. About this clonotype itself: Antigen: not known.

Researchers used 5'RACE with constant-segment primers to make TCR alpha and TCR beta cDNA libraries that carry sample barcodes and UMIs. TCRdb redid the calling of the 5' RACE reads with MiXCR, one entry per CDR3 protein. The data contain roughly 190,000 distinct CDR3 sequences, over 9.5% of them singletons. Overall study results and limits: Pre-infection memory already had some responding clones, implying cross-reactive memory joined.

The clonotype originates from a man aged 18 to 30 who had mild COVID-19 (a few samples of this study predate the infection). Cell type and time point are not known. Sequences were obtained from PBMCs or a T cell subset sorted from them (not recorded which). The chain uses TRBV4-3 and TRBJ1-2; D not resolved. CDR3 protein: CASSLNPRDNYGYTF. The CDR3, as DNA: TGCGCCAGCAGCCTCAACCCGCGGGATAACTATGGCTACACCTTC.